This T cell receptor beta chain was captured by sequencing in a study of synovial regulatory T cells in juvenile arthritis. About the research overall: Six patients were on methotrexate and three were untreated. Findings of the study overall: Synovial Teff and blood CPL repertoires partially overlapped with iaTreg TCR repertoires, which were largely patient-private. Synovial Treg CDR3 sequences overlapped more with iaTregs than other circulating Tregs. TCR diversity was lower in inflammation-associated blood Treg cells than in other blood Treg cells.

CDR1 DFQATT and CDR2 SNEGSKA come from the germline V gene (reference sequence). This CDR3 comprises 11 residues. Nucleotide data are not available. As regards this clone: What it recognizes is unknown.

Using immunoSEQ multiplex PCR, the repertoire was profiled, and TCRdb retains in-frame clones only, with some absent. This sample contains 7,500 to 10,000 clones. The sample consisted of Treg cells from blood. The sample's subset: remaining (HLA-DR-negative) circulating blood Treg cells. The sequence came from a donor aged 2-30 years with juvenile idiopathic arthritis. J is TRBJ1-1 and V is TRBV20-1. The CDR3 protein is CSARGGIEAFF.